This TCR beta chain stems from a study of cytomegalovirus exposure and HLA in healthy donors. Study-wide points: Clonal expansion, a later analysis showed, was greater in HLA-associated TCR beta chains than in equally common others. Owing to their indistinguishability, certain V segments, notably TRBV6-2 and TRBV6-3, were excluded. Looking again later, the authors saw that most CMV-associated TCR beta chains seemed HLA-restricted. The only immune exposure information that was available was CMV serostatus.

The CDR3 sequence is 13 residues long. CDR1 and CDR2 (germline): MNHEY, SVGAGI. The J segment lost 4 bases and the V segment lost 6 bases, leaving 4 bases of the junction unmatched. The PCR employed 60 Vbeta primers together with 13 Jbeta primers. Sequencing used immunoSEQ multiplex PCR; TCRdb keeps in-frame clones, though not all of them. The sample is made up of 85,000 or so clones, and the top ten hold approximately 1% of it. Regarding this clone: Its cognate antigen is unknown.

The chain joins TRBV6-5 to TRBJ2-5, with 8 bases identical to TRBD1. Sequencing was carried out using PBMCs. The sequence was collected from a woman under 40 in good health and CMV-seronegative. CDR3: CASRPGGGETQYF. Written as DNA, the CDR3 is TGTGCCAGCAGACCAGGGGGCGGAGAGACCCAGTACTTC.